Each of the 12 T cell receptor beta chains below was sequenced from the same sample in a study of shared clonotypes between healthy human individuals. Profiled with immunoSEQ multiplex PCR; TCRdb holds only in-frame clones, not every one. The sample carries 550,000 to 850,000 clones, over 65% recorded once. What was sequenced was memory CD4+ T cells sorted from blood. Subset denoted: CD45RA-negative fraction. The receptor source for this set is a woman aged 25 to 45 in good health.

The rearrangement links TRBV28 to TRBJ2-2; D is perhaps TRBD1 (5 bases). Germline V gene sequence: CDR1 MDHEN, CDR2 SYDVKM. Trimming shortened V by 2 bases and J by 2 bases, and 12 bases separated the two germline ends. This CDR3 contains 16 residues. Here the CDR3 reads CASSLGQGPNTGELFF. Written as DNA, the CDR3 is TGTGCCAGCAGTTTAGGTCAGGGCCCAAACACCGGGGAGCTGTTTTTT. The variable domain in full, completed from reference TRBV28 and TRBJ2-2, reads DVKVTQSSRYLVKRTGEKVFLECVQDMDHENMFWYRQDPGLGLRLIYFSYDVKMKEKGDIPEGYSVSREKKERFSLILESASTNQTSMYLCASSLGQGPNTGELFFGEGSRLTVL.

This chain uses TRBV29-1 with TRBJ2-3; 10 bases are shared with TRBD2. V shed 3 bases and J 4 bases; nucleotides not matched to a gene: 4. This CDR3 region has 14 residues. CDR1 SQVTM and CDR2 ANQGSEA come from the germline V gene. The CDR3 nucleotides read TGCAGCGTTGAGGCTAGCGGGAGTGCAGATACGCAGTATTTT. This sequence encodes CSVEASGSADTQYF.

The chain carries TRBV19 and TRBJ2-1, with D uncertain. Trimming cost V 2 bases and J 6 bases, with 8 bases left between them. Germline CDR1 reads LNHDA; CDR2 reads SQIVND (reference sequence). This CDR3 has 13 residues. This CDR3 reads CASSIWWGNEQFF. The CDR3 DNA is TGTGCCAGTAGTATATGGTGGGGCAATGAGCAGTTCTTC.

This clone showed up just once. The V call is TRBV28, the J call TRBJ1-2; D gene uncertain. The CDR3 has 11 residues. Germline CDR1 MDHEN, CDR2 SYDVKM. Deletions cut 4 bases from V and 5 bases from J, with 5 bases between. This CDR3 reads CASSSQYGYTF. The DNA of the CDR3 is TGTGCCAGCAGTTCGCAGTATGGCTACACCTTC.

The chain recombines TRBV7-9 with TRBJ2-2; no firm D call. Trimming pared 3 bases from V and 6 bases from J, leaving 11 bases between. Germline CDR1 reads SEHNR; CDR2 reads FQNEAQ (reference sequence). The CDR3 extends over 14 amino acids. This chain's CDR3 is CASSFFVDAGELFF. DNA of the CDR3: TGTGCCAGCAGCTTCTTTGTGGACGCCGGGGAGCTGTTTTTT.

This clone has only a few counts. The chain links TRBV11-2 to TRBJ2-2, with D hard to call. Germline-derived CDR1 and CDR2 are SGHAT and FQNNGV. The length of the CDR3 is 14 residues. V was trimmed by 5 bases and J by 1 base, leaving 8 bases between them. DNA of the CDR3: TGTGCCAGCAGCCGAAGGGAGAACACCGGGGAGCTGTTTTTT. It translates to CASSRRENTGELFF.

This chain joins TRBV10-3 and TRBJ2-7; D is undetermined. The germline V gene encodes CDR1 ENHRY and CDR2 SYGVKD. The CDR3 spans 15 residues. V shed 2 bases and J shed 3 bases, with 14 bases lying between them. The DNA of the CDR3 is TGTGCCATCAGTGAGATGGCAGGCGGCCTCTACGAGCAGTACTTC. Encoded protein: CAISEMAGGLYEQYF.

This clone has at least ten counts. V is TRBV27 and J is TRBJ2-3; 8 bases align to TRBD1. Germline trimming cut 3 bases from V and 3 bases from J; bases unmatched to any gene: 8. Germline-derived CDR1 and CDR2 are MNHEY and SMNVEV (reference sequence). The CDR3 loop spans 16 amino acids. CDR3 loop: CASSLQGAIRTDTQYF. In DNA, the CDR3 is TGTGCCAGCAGTTTGCAGGGGGCGATTCGGACAGATACGCAGTATTTT.

The chain is built from TRBV4-2 and TRBJ2-7; possible D gene TRBD1, 6 bases. CDR3 size: 14 residues. Germline V gene lookup returns CDR1 LGHNA and CDR2 YNFKEQ. Trimming took 2 bases from V and 3 from J, leaving 11 bases between them. The chain's CDR3 is CASSQKTGNYEQYF. The CDR3 bases are TGTGCCAGCAGCCAAAAAACAGGGAACTACGAGCAGTACTTC.

The chain joins TRBV5-6 to TRBJ2-5; no definite D call. This CDR3 spans 14 amino acids. V lost 4 bases, J lost 4 bases, and 14 bases lay in between. Germline values: CDR1 SGHDT, CDR2 YYEEEE. CDR3 region: CASSPRAIRETQYF. CDR3 DNA sequence: TGTGCCAGCAGCCCCCGGGCGATACGAGAGACCCAGTACTTC.

As to this clone: One end of the junction fails to match germline, which may point to a read error. The chain uses TRBV15 and TRBJ2-3, with 8 bases identical to TRBD2. The CDR3 has 14 residues. Germline V gives CDR1 LNHNV, CDR2 YYDKDF (reference sequence). This chain's CDR3 is CATSLSGSRDTQYF. Here the CDR3 DNA reads TGTGCCACCAGTTTGAGCGGGAGCAGAGATACGCAGTATTTT.

Here the CDR3 DNA reads TGCAGCGTCGCGGACAGTTATCAGCCCCAGCATTTT. This encodes CSVADSYQPQHF. The chain uses TRBV29-1 and TRBJ1-5; TRBD1 is a possible D gene (6 bases). Per the germline V gene, CDR1 is SQVTM and CDR2 is ANQGSEA. The V end was cut by 6 bases, the J end by 5 bases, with 11 bases between. CDR3 size: 12 residues.